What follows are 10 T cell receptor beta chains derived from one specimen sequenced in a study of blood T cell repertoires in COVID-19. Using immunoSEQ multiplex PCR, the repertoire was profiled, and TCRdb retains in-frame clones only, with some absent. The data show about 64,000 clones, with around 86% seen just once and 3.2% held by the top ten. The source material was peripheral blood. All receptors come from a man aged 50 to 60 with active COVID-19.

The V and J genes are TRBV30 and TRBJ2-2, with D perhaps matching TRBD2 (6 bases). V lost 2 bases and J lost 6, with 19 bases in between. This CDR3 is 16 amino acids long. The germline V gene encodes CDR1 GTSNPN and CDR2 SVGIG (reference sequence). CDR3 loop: CAWSHLPGVAAGELFF. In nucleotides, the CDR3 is TGTGCCTGGAGTCATCTCCCGGGAGTAGCCGCCGGGGAGCTGTTTTTT.

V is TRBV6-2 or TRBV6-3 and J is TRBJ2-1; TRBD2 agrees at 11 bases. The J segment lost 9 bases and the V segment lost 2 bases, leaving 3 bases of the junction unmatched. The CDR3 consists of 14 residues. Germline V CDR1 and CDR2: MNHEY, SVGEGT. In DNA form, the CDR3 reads TGTGCCAGCAGTTACCCCGGACTAGCGGGTGAGCAGTTCTTC. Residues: CASSYPGLAGEQFF.

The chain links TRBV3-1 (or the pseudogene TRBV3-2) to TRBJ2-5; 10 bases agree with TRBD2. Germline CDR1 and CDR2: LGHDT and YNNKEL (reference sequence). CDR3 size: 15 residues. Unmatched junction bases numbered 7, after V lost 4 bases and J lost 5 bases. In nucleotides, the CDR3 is TGTGCCAGCAGCCCTGAAGCGGGAGGGGGGGAGACCCAGTACTTC. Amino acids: CASSPEAGGGETQYF.

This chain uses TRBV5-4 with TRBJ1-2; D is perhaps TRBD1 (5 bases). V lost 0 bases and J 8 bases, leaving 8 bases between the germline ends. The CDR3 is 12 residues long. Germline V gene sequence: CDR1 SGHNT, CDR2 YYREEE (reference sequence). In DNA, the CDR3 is TGTGCCAGCAGCTTGGCGGGGGAGGGCTACACCTTC. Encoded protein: CASSLAGEGYTF.

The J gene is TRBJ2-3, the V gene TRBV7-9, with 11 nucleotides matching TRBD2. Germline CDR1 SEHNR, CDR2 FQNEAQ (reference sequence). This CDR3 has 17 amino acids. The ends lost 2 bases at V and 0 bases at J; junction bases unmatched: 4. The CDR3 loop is CASSLLAGGSSTDTQYF. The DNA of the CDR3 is TGTGCCAGCAGCTTACTAGCGGGGGGCTCTAGCACAGATACGCAGTATTTT.

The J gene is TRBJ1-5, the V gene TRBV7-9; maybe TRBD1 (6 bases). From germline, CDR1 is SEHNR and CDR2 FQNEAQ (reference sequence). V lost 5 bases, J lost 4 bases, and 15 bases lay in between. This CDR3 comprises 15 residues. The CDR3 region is CASSPTTGRNQPQHF. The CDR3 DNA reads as TGTGCCAGCAGCCCCACGACAGGAAGGAATCAGCCCCAGCATTTT.

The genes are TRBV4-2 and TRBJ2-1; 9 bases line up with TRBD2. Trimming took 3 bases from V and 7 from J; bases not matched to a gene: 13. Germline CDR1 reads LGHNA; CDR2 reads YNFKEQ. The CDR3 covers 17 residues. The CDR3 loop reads CASSHPDGGRGGNEQFF. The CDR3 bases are TGTGCCAGCAGCCATCCCGACGGCGGGAGGGGGGGTAATGAGCAGTTCTTC.

CDR3: CASSLGGGDQPQHF. CDR3 DNA: TGTGCCAGCAGCTTGGGGGGAGGGGACCAGCCCCAGCATTTT. The chain carries TRBV5-4 and TRBJ1-5; D is perhaps TRBD1 (5 bases). The V gene's germline CDR1 is SGHNT and CDR2 YYREEE (reference sequence). The CDR3 extends over 14 amino acids. V lost 0 bases and J lost 7, with 11 bases in between.

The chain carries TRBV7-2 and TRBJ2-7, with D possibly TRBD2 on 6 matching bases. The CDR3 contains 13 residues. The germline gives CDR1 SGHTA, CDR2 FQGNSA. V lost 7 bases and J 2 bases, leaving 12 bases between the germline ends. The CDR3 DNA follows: TGTGCCAGCACTGGCGGGAACGCCTACGAGCAGTACTTC. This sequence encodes CASTGGNAYEQYF.

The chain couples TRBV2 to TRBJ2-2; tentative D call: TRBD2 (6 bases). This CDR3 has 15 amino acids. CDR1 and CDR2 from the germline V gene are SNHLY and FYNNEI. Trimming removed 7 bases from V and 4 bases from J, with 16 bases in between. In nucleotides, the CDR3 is TGTGCCAGCACTCTTGGGCGGGGAGGCACCGGGGAGCTGTTTTTT. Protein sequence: CASTLGRGGTGELFF.